This T cell receptor (beta chain) derives from a study of T cell responses to AZD1222 COVID-19 vaccine. TCRdb's copy holds only in-frame clones and misses some; the assay was immunoSEQ multiplex PCR. The sample has approximately 74,000 clones, approximately 82% seen once; the top ten hold around a quarter. Trimming took off 0 bases at V and 7 bases at J, with 12 bases between the two ends. The CDR3 is made up of 14 amino acids. CDR1 and CDR2 from the germline V gene are KGHSH and LQKENI. The material was peripheral blood, obtained 28 days after the second AZD1222 dose. The clonotype was recovered from an adult who received the AZD1222 COVID-19 vaccine. V is TRBV18 and J is TRBJ1-1; possible D gene TRBD1, 6 bases. DNA of the CDR3: TGTGCCAGCTCACCACCGTTGGGCAGGGGTGAAGCTTTCTTT. This sequence encodes CASSPPLGRGEAFF.